Presented here are 27 T cell receptor beta chains from one specimen sequenced in a study of regulatory T cells in long-lasting Graves disease. Time point reported: persistent/refractory GD, antithyroid drugs over 5 years with positive TRAb. From PBMCs, RNA was extracted and then used to make the TCR library. TCR beta libraries were built with iRepertoire HTBI primers and Arm-PCR of CDR3 regions. One entry per CDR3 protein, called by TCRdb with MiXCR from the multiplex PCR reads. Of about 290,000 distinct CDR3 sequences detected, roughly 21% appear once; the ten largest clones hold more than 50%. Here the sequenced sample was peripheral blood mononuclear cells (PBMCs), taken when the disease was refractory, from a patient treated with antithyroid drugs. These receptors came from a female donor with Graves disease.

The chain combines TRBV29-1 with TRBJ2-5, with D perhaps assigned TRBD1 or TRBD2 (6 bases each). With 5 bases removed from V and 4 bases from J, the gap between germline ends came to 20 bases. The CDR3 extends over 15 amino acids. CDR1 and CDR2 (germline): SQVTM, ANQGSEA. CDR3 DNA: TGCAGCGTTAGACTTCTGAGAGGGGGGAGAGAGACCCAGTACTTC. Amino acids: CSVRLLRGGRETQYF. Combining the CDR3 with reference TRBV29-1 and TRBJ2-5 gives the whole variable domain SAVISQKPSRDICQRGTSLTIQCQVDSQVTMMFWYRQQPGQSLTLIATANQGSEATYESGFVIDKFPISRPNLTFSTLTVSNMSPEDSSIYLCSVRLLRGGRETQYFGPGTRLLVL.

The V call is TRBV29-1, the J call TRBJ2-2; maybe TRBD2 (5 bases). The CDR3 sequence is 12 residues long. From germline, CDR1 is SQVTM and CDR2 ANQGSEA. V lost 7 bases and J 7 bases, leaving 13 bases between the germline ends. The CDR3 reads CSAYGEGGELFF. For the CDR3, the DNA is TGCAGCGCTTATGGCGAGGGCGGGGAGCTGTTTTTT.

This clonotype has at least ten counts. The chain joins TRBV27 to TRBJ1-4, with D possibly being TRBD1 (5 bases). Trimming stripped 8 bases from V and 5 bases from J, with 15 bases between. This CDR3 contains 14 residues. From germline, CDR1 is MNHEY and CDR2 SMNVEV (reference sequence). DNA of the CDR3: TGTGCCAGCGGCCCAGGGTGGGAAAATGAAAAACTGTTTTTT. It translates to CASGPGWENEKLFF.

This clonotype was counted at least ten times. The rearrangement links TRBV11-2 to TRBJ2-5, with 8 bases fitting TRBD1. Per the germline V gene, CDR1 is SGHAT and CDR2 is FQNNGV. The ends lost 5 bases at V and 1 base at J; junction bases unmatched: 9. This CDR3 spans 16 amino acids. CDR3 in amino acids: CASSGRRGQGQETQYF. CDR3 DNA: TGTGCCAGCAGCGGGCGAAGAGGACAGGGCCAAGAGACCCAGTACTTC.

The gene calls are TRBV19 and TRBJ1-5; the D gene is possibly TRBD1 (5 bases). The CDR3 has 15 residues. V lost 4 bases to trimming and J lost 4 bases, with 14 bases between them. From germline, CDR1 is LNHDA and CDR2 SQIVND (reference sequence). CDR3 loop: CASSSGGAGNQPQHF. The CDR3 DNA sequence: TGTGCCAGTAGTAGCGGTGGGGCGGGAAATCAGCCCCAGCATTTT.

This clonotype was seen a few times. This chain links TRBV28 with TRBJ1-3; 8 bases are a match to TRBD1. The CDR3 sequence is 13 residues long. The germline gives CDR1 MDHEN, CDR2 SYDVKM. V was pared by 10 bases and J by 8 bases, with 10 bases of the junction left unmatched. The chain's CDR3 is CATLDRGKYTIYF. The CDR3 region has the DNA TGTGCCACCTTAGACAGGGGCAAGTACACCATATATTTT.

The table lists this clonotype with many counts. This rearrangement joins TRBV12-3 or TRBV12-4 to TRBJ1-2; 7 bases match TRBD1. The J segment lost 6 bases and the V segment lost 6 bases, leaving 10 bases of the junction unmatched. CDR3 size: 14 residues. The CDR3: CASSNPGTVDGYTF. Here the CDR3 DNA reads TGTGCCAGCAGCAACCCCGGGACAGTAGATGGCTACACCTTC.

This clonotype turned up a few times. The rearrangement joins TRBV27 to TRBJ1-2, with TRBD1 as a possible D gene (5 bases). Between the trimmed V and J ends, which lost 0 bases and 7 bases, there was a span of 9 bases. The CDR3 sequence is 13 residues long. Looked up from germline, CDR1 is MNHEY and CDR2 is SMNVEV (reference sequence). The CDR3 DNA reads TGTGCCAGCAGTTTATCAGGGACGGGTGGCTACACCTTC. It specifies CASSLSGTGGYTF.

The V and J genes are TRBV30 and TRBJ1-1; D might be TRBD1 (6 bases). CDR1 and CDR2 from the germline V gene are GTSNPN and SVGIG (reference sequence). This CDR3 is built from 13 residues. The ends were cut back, 3 bases at V and 0 bases at J, with 8 bases in the middle. This chain's CDR3 is CAWSTGMNTEAFF. In nucleotides, the CDR3 is TGTGCCTGGAGCACAGGGATGAACACTGAAGCTTTCTTT.

This clonotype showed up just a few times. This chain connects TRBV6-5 to TRBJ2-7; 7 positions agree with TRBD1. V was clipped by 0 bases and J by 5 bases; unmatched bases: 13. The CDR3 loop spans 17 amino acids. In germline, CDR1 is MNHEY, CDR2 SVGAGI. The CDR3 protein is CASSYSRTRQGSDEQYF. The DNA for the CDR3 is TGTGCCAGCAGTTACTCACGCACACGACAGGGATCGGACGAGCAGTACTTC.

Of note for this clonotype: A much larger clone sits a single nucleotide away, making a read error possible. The J gene is TRBJ1-1, the V gene TRBV3-1; D is perhaps TRBD1 (5 bases). This CDR3 has 16 residues. Germline loops: CDR1 LGHDT, CDR2 YNNKEL (reference sequence). This CDR3 is CTSSQDVRTGGTEAFF. In nucleotides, the CDR3 is TGTACCAGCAGCCAAGATGTGAGGACGGGGGGAACTGAAGCTTTCTTT.

This clonotype was recorded a few times. This sequence joins TRBV20-1 and TRBJ1-2; no clear D gene. V was clipped by 8 bases and J by 8 bases, with 6 bases between them. Germline CDR1 reads DFQATT; CDR2 reads SNEGSKA (reference sequence). The CDR3 has 8 residues. In DNA, the CDR3 is TGCAGTCCACAAGGCTACACCTTC. It codes for CSPQGYTF.

This clonotype was found once. The rearrangement joins TRBV24-1 to TRBJ2-1, with TRBD2 identical over 10 bases. This CDR3 has 15 residues. Germline V gene sequence: CDR1 KGHDR, CDR2 SFDVKD. With 3 bases clipped from V and 4 bases from J, the junction kept 2 bases outside the gene matches. CDR3 in DNA: TGTGCCACCAGTGATCCACTAGCGGGGTACAATGAGCAGTTCTTC. Amino acids: CATSDPLAGYNEQFF.

This clonotype was seen a handful of times. A read error is possible here, since a much larger clone lies one base away. This chain connects TRBV28 to TRBJ2-7; 8 bases agree with TRBD1. Germline assignment: CDR1 MDHEN and CDR2 SYDVKM. V was pared by 3 bases and J by 3 bases, with 7 bases of the junction left unmatched. The CDR3 is 15 residues long. The CDR3 DNA reads TGTGCCAGCAGTTTGTTCCCAGGGGGCATCTACGAGCAGTACTTC. It is translated as CASSLFPGGIYEQYF. The whole variable domain, filled in from reference TRBV28 and TRBJ2-7, reads DVKVTQSSRYLVKRTGEKVFLECVQDMDHENMFWYRQDPGLGLRLIYFSYDVKMKEKGDIPEGYSVSREKKERFSLILESASTNQTSMYLCASSLFPGGIYEQYFGPGTRLTVT.

This clonotype was recorded many times. The CDR3 bases are TGTGCCAGCAGCCATCACTACGAGCAGTACTTC. It yields the protein CASSHHYEQYF. The rearrangement uses TRBV28 and TRBJ2-7; D remains unclear. Germline-derived CDR1 and CDR2 are MDHEN and SYDVKM. The ends were cut back, 6 bases at V and 3 bases at J, with 6 bases in the middle. There are 11 residues in the CDR3.

There are many counts of this clonotype. The chain employs TRBV2 and TRBJ2-7, with 12 bases matching TRBD2. Germline CDR1 reads SNHLY; CDR2 reads FYNNEI. V lost 3 bases and J lost 2; bases outside the gene matches: 2. The CDR3 length is 15 residues. CDR3 sequence reads: CASSDGLAGPYEQYF. DNA of the CDR3: TGTGCCAGCAGTGACGGACTAGCGGGGCCCTACGAGCAGTACTTC.

The J gene is TRBJ1-3, the V gene TRBV9; D is unclear. V lost 0 bases and J 2 bases, leaving 6 bases between the germline ends. Looked up from germline, CDR1 is SGDLS and CDR2 is YYNGEE. CDR3 length: 14 residues. CDR3 residues: CASSVVGAGNTIYF. CDR3 DNA: TGTGCCAGCAGCGTAGTGGGAGCTGGAAACACCATATATTTT.

J is TRBJ2-3 and V is TRBV3-1, with D perhaps matching TRBD1 (6 bases). CDR1 is LGHDT, CDR2 YNNKEL, per germline (reference sequence). The CDR3 runs 18 residues. V was pared by 3 bases and J by 1 base, with 20 bases between. The CDR3 loop reads CASSHHKADRRGTDTQYF. The CDR3 nucleotides are TGTGCCAGCAGCCATCATAAGGCGGACAGAAGAGGCACAGATACGCAGTATTTT.

This clonotype was counted only a few times. The V and J genes are TRBV20-1 and TRBJ2-7, with 8 bases identical to TRBD2. Germline CDR1 is DFQATT and CDR2 is SNEGSKA (reference sequence). V gave up 7 bases and J gave up 5 bases; unmatched junction bases: 10. CDR3 length equals 13 residues. CDR3 in DNA: TGCAGTGTTCTAAGGAGCGGGGGAAACGAGCAGTACTTC. It translates to CSVLRSGGNEQYF.

There are many counts of this clonotype. The V gene is TRBV7-2, the J gene TRBJ1-5, with a weak D call TRBD1 (5 bases). V was pared by 2 bases and J by 6 bases, with 8 bases between. The CDR3 consists of 13 residues. The germline gives CDR1 SGHTA, CDR2 FQGNSA. CDR3 DNA: TGTGCCAGCAGCTTAACTCAGGGTCAGCCCCAGCATTTT. Its protein is CASSLTQGQPQHF.

V gene TRBV6-1 combines with J gene TRBJ2-1, with TRBD2 identical over 9 bases. The junction had 2 bases not matched to a gene; V was cut back by 1 base and J by 1 base. The CDR3 runs to 16 residues. Germline loops: CDR1 MNHNS, CDR2 SASEGT. DNA of the CDR3: TGTGCCAGCAGTGAAGTAGCGGGAGCGTCCTACAATGAGCAGTTCTTC. Its translation is CASSEVAGASYNEQFF.

This clonotype was counted many times. The rearrangement links TRBV5-1 to TRBJ2-7; D gene ambiguous. Per the germline V gene, CDR1 is SGHRS and CDR2 is YFSETQ. The CDR3 sequence is 11 residues long. Deletions cut 2 bases from V and 5 bases from J, with 5 bases between. CDR3 sequence: CASSLRNEQYF. CDR3 coding DNA: TGCGCCAGCAGCTTACGGAACGAGCAGTACTTC. Drawing the rest from reference TRBV5-1 and TRBJ2-7, the complete variable domain is KAGVTQTPRYLIKTRGQQVTLSCSPISGHRSVSWYQQTPGQGLQFLFEYFSETQRNKGNFPGRFSGRQFSNSRSEMNVSTLELGDSALYLCASSLRNEQYFGPGTRLTVT.

There are a few counts of this clonotype. J is TRBJ2-1 and V is TRBV2, with D maybe TRBD2 (6 bases). This CDR3 has 17 amino acids. From germline, CDR1 is SNHLY and CDR2 FYNNEI. V shed 6 bases and J shed 0 bases, with 18 bases lying between them. CDR3 sequence reads: CASSLVLAVSSYNEQFF. The CDR3 DNA is TGTGCCAGCAGCTTGGTACTAGCCGTAAGCTCCTACAATGAGCAGTTCTTC. The full variable domain, in which reference TRBV2 and TRBJ2-1 provide the parts outside the CDR3, is EPEVTQTPSHQVTQMGQEVILRCVPISNHLYFYWYRQILGQKVEFLVSFYNNEISEKSEIFDDQFSVERPDGSNFTLKIRSTKLEDSAMYFCASSLVLAVSSYNEQFFGPGTRLTVL.

To note about this clonotype: This sequence may be a read error, since a much larger clone differs from it by one base. The final CDR3 position lacks the conserved phenylalanine or tryptophan, pointing to a likely read error. The rearrangement joins TRBV2 to TRBJ1-1; 7 nucleotides align to TRBD1. Germline CDR1 SNHLY, CDR2 FYNNEI. Trimming at V came to 6 bases and at J to 7 bases, leaving 8 bases not matched to a gene. The CDR3 is 13 amino acids. The DNA for the CDR3 is TGTGCCAGCAGGTCGACAGGGATTGTTGAAGCTTTCCTT. Its protein is CASRSTGIVEAFL.

The chain links TRBV3-1 to TRBJ2-7; TRBD1 matches 8 bases. The CDR3 runs to 14 residues. Germline CDR1 and CDR2: LGHDT and YNNKEL (reference sequence). Trimming took 5 bases from V and 3 from J; bases not matched to a gene: 6. CDR3 sequence (DNA): TGTGCCAGCAGCTACGGACAGGGTTACTACGAGCAGTACTTC. Protein product: CASSYGQGYYEQYF.

Many counts were recorded for this clonotype. CDR3 DNA: TGTGCCAGCAGCTCCCGAGGGGGAAACTATGGCTACACCTTC. The encoded protein is CASSSRGGNYGYTF. The V and J genes are TRBV13 and TRBJ1-2, with a tentative D call TRBD1 (6 bases). The V gene lost 4 bases and the J gene lost 2 bases, with 11 bases spanning the gap. This CDR3 is 14 amino acids long. Germline values: CDR1 PRHDT, CDR2 FYEKMQ (reference sequence).

The chain has TRBV7-2 and TRBJ2-1, with TRBD2 matching 13 bases. There are 17 residues in the CDR3. V lost 5 bases, J lost 4 bases, and 8 bases stayed unmatched. The V gene's germline CDR1 is SGHTA and CDR2 FQGNSA. Here the CDR3 reads CASSHSRLAGGYNEQFF. The CDR3 DNA reads as TGTGCCAGCAGCCATTCCCGACTAGCGGGAGGTTACAATGAGCAGTTCTTC.